This record looks at one T cell receptor (beta chain) sequence and its context. This sample stems from a study of shared clonotypes between healthy human individuals. Method: immunoSEQ multiplex PCR; TCRdb's copy keeps in-frame clones and lacks some. Of hundreds of thousands of clones in the sample, approximately 96% were seen once. V was clipped by 1 base and J by 4 bases, with 5 bases between them. The germline V gene encodes CDR1 MGHDK and CDR2 SYGVNS. The CDR3 contains 12 residues. CD8 cells classed as naive were CD45RO-negative and positively selected for CCR7, excluding terminally differentiated effector memory CD45RA+ cells.

Sample: naive CD8+ T cells sorted from blood. The receptor comes from a woman in her twenties or thirties in good health. The rearrangement links TRBV25-1 to TRBJ2-7; tentatively, D is TRBD1 or TRBD2 (5 bases each). The chain's CDR3 is CASSEWGYEQYF. The CDR3 bases are TGTGCCAGCAGTGAATGGGGGTACGAGCAGTACTTC.